This TCR beta chain was sequenced for a study of T cells in Graves' hyperthyroidism and ophthalmopathy. Not enrolled were patients with uncontrolled infection, other autoimmune disease, pregnancy or lactation. Every diagnosis used clinical symptoms, serum thyroxine and TRAb, thyroid ultrasound and orbital computed tomography. This clonotype has at least ten counts. The antigen is unknown. The CDR3 is 15 residues long. V was pared by 2 bases and J by 4 bases, with 14 bases between. CDR1 and CDR2 from the germline V gene are MGHRA and YSYEKL. Amplification of TCR beta CDR3 regions was performed using RNA transcripts as template. First-round RT-PCR with HTBI primers amplified the TCR CDR3 region. MiXCR, run by TCRdb on the multiplex PCR reads, gives a single entry per CDR3 protein. Here the sample spans 500,000 to 650,000 distinct CDR3 sequences, approximately 48% being singletons. The study, taken as a whole, reports: Peripheral blood also featured most of the thyroid clonotypes expanded above 0.001. Stable hyperthyroidism was separated from ophthalmopathy by a model based on 13 V-J features.

Sequencing was carried out using peripheral blood or thyroid tissue (not recorded which). The clonotype originates from an adult woman with Graves' disease, either hyperthyroidism or ophthalmopathy (not recorded which). The chain has TRBV4-1 and TRBJ2-5; D might be TRBD1 (6 bases). CDR3 region: CASSQSGQSRETQYF. The CDR3 coding sequence is TGCGCCAGCAGCCAAAGCGGACAGTCGCGAGAGACCCAGTACTTC.